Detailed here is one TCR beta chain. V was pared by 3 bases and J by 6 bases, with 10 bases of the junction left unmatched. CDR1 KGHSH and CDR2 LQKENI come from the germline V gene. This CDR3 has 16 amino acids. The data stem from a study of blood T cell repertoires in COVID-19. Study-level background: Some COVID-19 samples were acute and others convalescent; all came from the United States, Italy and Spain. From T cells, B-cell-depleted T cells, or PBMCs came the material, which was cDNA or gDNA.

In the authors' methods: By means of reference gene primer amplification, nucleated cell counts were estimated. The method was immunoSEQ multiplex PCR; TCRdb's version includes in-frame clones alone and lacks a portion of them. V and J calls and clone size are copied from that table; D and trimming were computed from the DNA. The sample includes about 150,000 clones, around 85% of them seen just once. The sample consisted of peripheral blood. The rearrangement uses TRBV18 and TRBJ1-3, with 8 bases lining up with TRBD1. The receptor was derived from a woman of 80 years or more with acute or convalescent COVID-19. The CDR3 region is CASSPRSGTGVNTIYF. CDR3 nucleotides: TGTGCCAGCTCACCCCGCTCCGGGACAGGAGTAAACACCATATATTTT.